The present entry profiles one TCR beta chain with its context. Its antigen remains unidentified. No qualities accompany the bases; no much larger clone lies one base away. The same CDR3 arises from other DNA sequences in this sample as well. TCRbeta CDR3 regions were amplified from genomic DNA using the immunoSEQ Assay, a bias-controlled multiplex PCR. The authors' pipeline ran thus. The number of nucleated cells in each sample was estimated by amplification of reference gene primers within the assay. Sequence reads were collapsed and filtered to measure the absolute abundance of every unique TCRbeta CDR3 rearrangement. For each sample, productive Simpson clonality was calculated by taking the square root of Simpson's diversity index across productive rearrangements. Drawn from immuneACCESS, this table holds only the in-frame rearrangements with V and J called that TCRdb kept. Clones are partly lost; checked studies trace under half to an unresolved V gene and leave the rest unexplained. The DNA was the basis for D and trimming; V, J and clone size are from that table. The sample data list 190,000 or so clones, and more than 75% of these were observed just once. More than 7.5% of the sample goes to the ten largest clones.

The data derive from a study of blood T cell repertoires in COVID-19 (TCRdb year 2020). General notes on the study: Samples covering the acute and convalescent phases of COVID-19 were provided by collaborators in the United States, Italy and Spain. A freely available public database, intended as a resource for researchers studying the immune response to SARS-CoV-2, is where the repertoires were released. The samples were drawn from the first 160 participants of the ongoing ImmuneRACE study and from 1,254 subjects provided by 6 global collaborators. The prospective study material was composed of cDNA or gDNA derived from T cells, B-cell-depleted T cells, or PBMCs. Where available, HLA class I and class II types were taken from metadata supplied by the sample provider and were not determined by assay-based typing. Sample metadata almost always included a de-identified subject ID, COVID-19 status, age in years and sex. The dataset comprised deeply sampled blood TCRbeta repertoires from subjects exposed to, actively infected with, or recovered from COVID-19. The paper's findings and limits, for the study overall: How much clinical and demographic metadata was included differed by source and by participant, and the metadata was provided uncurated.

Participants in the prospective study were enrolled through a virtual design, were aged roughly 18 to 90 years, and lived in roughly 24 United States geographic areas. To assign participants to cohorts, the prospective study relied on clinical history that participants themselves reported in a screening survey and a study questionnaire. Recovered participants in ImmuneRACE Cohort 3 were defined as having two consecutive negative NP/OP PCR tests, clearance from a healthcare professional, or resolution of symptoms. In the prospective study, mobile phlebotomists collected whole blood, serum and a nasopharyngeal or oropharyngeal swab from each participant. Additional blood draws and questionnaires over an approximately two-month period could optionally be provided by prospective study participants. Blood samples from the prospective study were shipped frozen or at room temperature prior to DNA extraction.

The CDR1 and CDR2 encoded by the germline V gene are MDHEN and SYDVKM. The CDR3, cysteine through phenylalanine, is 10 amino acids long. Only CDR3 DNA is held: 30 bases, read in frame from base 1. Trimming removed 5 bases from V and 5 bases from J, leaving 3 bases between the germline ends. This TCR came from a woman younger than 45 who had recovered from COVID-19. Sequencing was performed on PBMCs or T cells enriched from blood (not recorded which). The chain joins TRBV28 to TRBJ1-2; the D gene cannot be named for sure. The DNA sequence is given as TGTGCCAGCAGTCGGTATGGCTACACCTTC. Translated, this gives CASSRYGYTF.